This T cell receptor beta chain originates from a study of T-cell reconstitution after alpha-beta-depleted transplantation in children. Study-level results: Several hundred rapidly expanded clones from non-depleted graft cells reportedly supplied alpha-beta T cells about two months post-transplant. When one year had passed after transplant, most T-cell counts and diversity came from newly produced T cells. Surviving recipient T cells and thymic progenitors accounted for the high day-60 TCRbeta diversity observed in some patients.

As regards this clonotype: Its antigen remains unknown.

Unique molecular identifiers were used to barcode this TCRbeta library. MiXCR, applied by TCRdb to the PCR reads, yields one record per CDR3 protein. The sample yields about 580,000 distinct CDR3 sequences, roughly 23% seen once. This TCR derives from a boy under three years old who had a stem cell transplant for acute myeloid leukemia, so the T cells may come from the graft donor. This specimen consisted of PBMCs, mostly from graft donor cells, obtained 360 days after TCRalphabeta/CD19-depleted stem cell transplant.

CDR3 nucleotides: TGTGCCAGCAGCTTAGCCCGAGGGTTTGGGGCCAACGTCCTGACTTTC. Encoded protein: CASSLARGFGANVLTF. The rearrangement links TRBV7-9 to TRBJ2-6, with a possible D match to TRBD2 (5 bases). Trimming took off 0 bases at V and 3 bases at J, with 9 bases between the two ends. This CDR3 has 16 residues. The germline gives CDR1 SEHNR, CDR2 FQNEAQ (reference sequence).